This T cell receptor (beta chain) comes out of a study of T cells expressing NK-cell markers. Overall study context: HCMV seropositivity marked seven of the eight sequenced donors; one was seronegative.

Of note for this clonotype: Its antigen is currently unknown.

The CDR3 contains 14 residues. Germline assignment: CDR1 LGHDT and CDR2 YNNKEL (reference sequence). The study's findings and limits: In several donors, these clonotypes also led the CD3+CD56-NKG2C+ fraction. NKG2C+ dominant clonotype frequencies in over 5 donors were roughly 1.0-7.5% of CD8+ T cells.

No DNA is given; TCRdb re-called the 5' RACE reads and lists each CDR3 protein once. The sample table sets out a few hundred thousand distinct CDR3 sequences. Input material: blood T cells: a sorted CD56 or NKG2C T cell subset, CD4+ or CD8+ T cells, or bulk PBMC T cells (not recorded which). The gene calls are TRBV3-1 and TRBJ1-2; TCRdb's D call, TRBD1, is unchecked because there is no DNA. This TCR derives from a man between 18 and 69 years old in good health. The CDR3 sequence: CASRRGATNYGYTF.